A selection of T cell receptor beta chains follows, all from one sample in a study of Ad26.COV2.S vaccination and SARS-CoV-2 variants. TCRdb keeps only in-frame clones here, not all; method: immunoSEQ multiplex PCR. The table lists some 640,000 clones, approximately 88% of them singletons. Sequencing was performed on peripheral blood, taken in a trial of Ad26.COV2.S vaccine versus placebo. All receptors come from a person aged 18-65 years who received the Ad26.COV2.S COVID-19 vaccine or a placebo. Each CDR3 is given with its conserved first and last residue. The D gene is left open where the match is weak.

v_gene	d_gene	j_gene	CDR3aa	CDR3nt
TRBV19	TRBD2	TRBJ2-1	CASSIVAGVGNEQFF	TGTGCCAGTAGTATAGTAGCGGGAGTGGGGAATGAGCAGTTCTTC
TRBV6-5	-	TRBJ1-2	CASSSPGHYGYTF	TGTGCCAGCAGTTCACCAGGGCACTATGGCTACACCTTC
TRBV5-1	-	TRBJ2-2	CASRKGTGELFF	TGCGCCAGCAGAAAAGGTACCGGGGAGCTGTTTTTT
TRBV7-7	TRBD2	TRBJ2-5	CASSPSLAGGQETQYF	TGTGCCAGCAGCCCCAGTCTAGCGGGGGGCCAAGAGACCCAGTACTTC
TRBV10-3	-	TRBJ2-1	CAISRGGAPTLYEQFF	TGTGCCATCAGCCGTGGGGGGGCTCCCACCCTCTATGAGCAGTTCTTC
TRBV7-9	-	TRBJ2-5	CASSLGLQETQYF	TGTGCCAGCAGCCTGGGACTCCAAGAGACCCAGTACTTC
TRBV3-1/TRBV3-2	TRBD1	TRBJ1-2	CASSHSDRGRLNGYTF	TGTGCCAGCAGCCACAGCGACAGGGGGCGACTTAATGGCTACACCTTC
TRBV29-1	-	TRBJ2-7	CSVESGSPYEQYF	TGCAGCGTTGAGTCAGGTAGTCCCTACGAGCAGTACTTC
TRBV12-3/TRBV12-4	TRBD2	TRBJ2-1	CAVSGGSYNEQFF	TGTGCCGTTAGCGGGGGGAGCTACAATGAGCAGTTCTTC
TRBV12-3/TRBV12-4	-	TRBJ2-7	CASSLQASYEQYF	TGTGCCAGCAGTTTACAAGCCTCCTACGAGCAGTACTTC